The T cell receptor beta chain under discussion was sequenced for a study of vaccination effects on CD4 cells after COVID-19. Libraries were prepared by immunoSEQ multiplex PCR; TCRdb keeps only in-frame clonotypes and omits some of them. Here the sample spans fewer than 60,000 clones, around 82% being singletons. V was trimmed by 0 bases and J by 7 bases, leaving 16 bases between them. Germline V gene lookup returns CDR1 SGHRS and CDR2 YFSETQ. The CDR3 covers 15 residues. With the ViraFEST assay, the study expanded antigen-specific CD4+ T cells using viral peptide pools, then sequenced them. Following 10 days of culture, CD4+ T cells were isolated. Their SARS-CoV-2 infection, verified by PCR, occurred between March and December 2020. Regarding this clone: Its specificity is unknown.

Here the sequenced sample was CD4+ T cells from PBMCs cultured with HIV peptides, taken before COVID-19 vaccination. As for subset: HIV-1 Nef peptide pool negative control/reference culture. The sequence came from a human donor who had a prior SARS-CoV-2 infection. The chain is built from TRBV5-1 and TRBJ1-1; weak D call: TRBD1 (5 bases). The CDR3 nucleotides read TGCGCCAGCAGCTTGGCTTCTGGGGCGTTGGTTGAAGCTTTCTTT. This sequence encodes CASSLASGALVEAFF.